A single sample is the source of the 12 T cell receptor beta chains below, sequenced in a study of CD4 T cells in relation to SARS-CoV-2 and coronaviruses. Unexposed donor CD4+ T cells date from 2011-2018, before the COVID-19 pandemic. The cells were cultured for over eight days before CD4+ T cells were isolated. These receptors have no identified antigens. This table comes from immunoSEQ multiplex PCR, and its TCRdb copy is limited to in-frame clones, with some not included. This repertoire shows 20,000 to 25,000 clones, around 72% found once; its top ten account for roughly 12%. The sequenced sample consisted of CD4+ T cells from PBMCs, cultured in vitro. These receptors were collected from a human donor in good health.

This clone was seen only once. This sequence joins TRBV12-5 and TRBJ2-1, with D perhaps matching TRBD2 (5 bases). The length of the CDR3 is 12 residues. Germline assignment: CDR1 LGHNT and CDR2 FRNRAP. V lost 3 bases, J lost 10 bases, and 10 bases lay in between. CDR3 bases: TGTGCTAGTGGTTTTCTGAGCGGAGAGCAGTTCTTC. Residues: CASGFLSGEQFF.

The chain carries TRBV6-6 and TRBJ2-2, with TRBD1 as a possible D gene (5 bases). Germline V CDR1 and CDR2: MNHNY, SVGAGI (reference sequence). The CDR3 totals 15 residues. The V gene lost 6 bases and the J gene lost 5 bases, with 16 bases spanning the gap. This CDR3 is CASREAWGRTGELFF. The CDR3 DNA follows: TGTGCCAGCAGAGAGGCCTGGGGCCGGACCGGGGAGCTGTTTTTT.

This chain connects TRBV5-4 to TRBJ2-7; TRBD1 aligns across 8 bases. Germline CDR1 is SGHNT and CDR2 is YYREEE (reference sequence). The V gene end was trimmed by 3 bases and the J gene end by 7 bases; junction bases not matched to a gene: 6. The CDR3 has 13 residues. The CDR3 reads CASSSDRVGEQYF. The CDR3 DNA is TGTGCCAGCAGCTCGGACAGGGTGGGGGAGCAGTACTTC.

This clone was detected a few times. The V and J genes are TRBV29-1 and TRBJ1-3; TRBD1 matches 7 bases. Germline CDR1 and CDR2: SQVTM and ANQGSEA. The CDR3 contains 12 residues. The V gene end was trimmed by 5 bases and the J gene end by 9 bases; junction bases not matched to a gene: 7. CDR3 amino acids: CSVIDRAFTIYF. CDR3 nucleotides: TGCAGCGTTATCGACAGGGCATTCACCATATATTTT.

V usage is TRBV10-1 and J usage is TRBJ2-1; no firm D call. Trimming took off 0 bases at V and 9 bases at J, with 12 bases between the two ends. The CDR3 loop spans 14 amino acids. Germline loops: CDR1 WNHNN, CDR2 SYGVQD (reference sequence). For the CDR3, the DNA is TGCGCCAGCAGTGAGTCGCCTAACGTTGGTGAGCAGTTCTTC. Protein product: CASSESPNVGEQFF.

This CDR3 reads CASSQEGLASGRARTQYF. Here the CDR3 DNA reads TGCGCCAGCAGCCAAGAAGGTCTGGCTAGCGGGAGGGCGCGCACGCAGTATTTT. This chain uses TRBV4-1 with TRBJ2-3; 12 nucleotides agree with TRBD2. The CDR3 spans 18 residues. Germline-derived CDR1 and CDR2 are MGHRA and YSYEKL. V trimming: 0 bases; J trimming: 9 bases; junction bases outside the gene matches: 13.

This chain links TRBV6-6 with TRBJ1-2; possible D gene TRBD1, 5 bases. Germline V gene lookup returns CDR1 MNHNY and CDR2 SVGAGI (reference sequence). Trimming pared 4 bases from V and 3 bases from J, leaving 15 bases between. This CDR3 spans 15 amino acids. The CDR3 region has the DNA TGTGCCAGCAGTTCCATACCGGGACGGTACTATGGCTACACCTTC. This sequence encodes CASSSIPGRYYGYTF.

The chain employs TRBV5-1 and TRBJ2-7, with D possibly matching TRBD1 (5 bases). Germline V gene lookup returns CDR1 SGHRS and CDR2 YFSETQ. The CDR3 spans 16 residues. V lost 3 bases, J lost 5 bases, and 21 bases lay in between. This CDR3 is CASSSSSGFEADEQYF. The CDR3 region has the DNA TGCGCCAGCAGCTCGTCGTCAGGGTTTGAGGCGGACGAGCAGTACTTC.

This chain joins TRBV2 and TRBJ1-5; D remains unclear. The V and J ends lost 4 bases and 5 bases respectively, with 12 bases between them. The CDR3 contains 14 residues. The germline V gene has CDR1 SNHLY and CDR2 FYNNEI. CDR3 sequence (DNA): TGTGCCAGCAGTGCCAACAGTCAGGATCAGCCCCAGCATTTT. Translation: CASSANSQDQPQHF. The complete variable domain, with remaining parts taken from reference TRBV2 and TRBJ1-5, reads EPEVTQTPSHQVTQMGQEVILRCVPISNHLYFYWYRQILGQKVEFLVSFYNNEISEKSEIFDDQFSVERPDGSNFTLKIRSTKLEDSAMYFCASSANSQDQPQHFGDGTRLSIL.

The chain uses TRBV20-1 and TRBJ1-2; unclear D gene. Trimming shortened V by 2 bases and J by 3 bases, and 4 bases separated the two germline ends. Germline V lookup: CDR1 DFQATT, CDR2 SNEGSKA (reference sequence). The CDR3 spans 11 residues. The CDR3 nucleotides read TGCAGTGCTAGACCAGACTATGGCTACACCTTC. It specifies CSARPDYGYTF.

Only one count was recorded for this clone. V usage is TRBV15 and J usage is TRBJ2-3; D may match TRBD1 or TRBD2 (6 bases each). CDR1 LNHNV and CDR2 YYDKDF come from the germline V gene (reference sequence). CDR3 length: 17 amino acids. The V gene lost 0 bases and the J gene lost 3 bases, with 16 bases spanning the gap. The CDR3 here is CATSRDMGAGGTDTQYF. DNA of the CDR3: TGTGCCACCAGCAGAGATATGGGGGCAGGAGGGACAGATACGCAGTATTTT.

The table lists this clone with a count of one. The chain uses TRBV7-6 and TRBJ2-1; TRBD2 agrees at 12 bases. The CDR3 is 15 residues long. V lost 4 bases to trimming and J lost 10 bases; unmatched junction nucleotides: 8. Germline CDR1 is SGHVS and CDR2 is FNYEAQ. The CDR3 DNA reads as TGTGCCAGCAGCTCGGGACTAGCGGGCGGGGGGGAGCAGTTCTTC. It yields the protein CASSSGLAGGGEQFF.